The clone carrying this TCR beta chain was seen a handful of times. Its antigen is still unknown. The sample originates from a study of response to subunit inactivated influenza vaccine. Study conclusions and caveats: Researchers suggested that each seasonal influenza vaccination recruits few new T cells.

V shed 3 bases and J shed 0 bases, with 9 bases lying between them. The CDR3 runs to 15 residues. CDR1 and CDR2 (germline): DFQATT, SNEGSKA (reference sequence). TCRdb called the RT-PCR reads again in MiXCR, with one record for every CDR3 protein. The top ten hold over 2.5% of the sample, which has approximately 520,000 distinct CDR3 sequences, more than 15% seen once. This chain links TRBV20-1 with TRBJ2-6; D gene ambiguous. The material was CD4+ T cells sorted from PBMCs, obtained less than 30 months after vaccination. The origin of this receptor is a man aged 50 to 69 who received an inactivated influenza vaccine. Here the CDR3 DNA reads TGCAGTGCTAGGACCGCGTCCTCTGGGGCCAACGTCCTGACTTTC. This gives the protein CSARTASSGANVLTF.